A selection of T cell receptor beta chains follows, all from one sample in a study of shared clonotypes between healthy human individuals. Method: immunoSEQ multiplex PCR; TCRdb's copy keeps in-frame clones and lacks some. Of over a million clones in the sample, approximately 68% were seen once. The specimen sequenced was memory CD4+ T cells sorted from blood. These receptors were obtained from a man younger than 35 in good health. Both conserved end residues are part of each CDR3. D genes are given only for firm matches. Clone size, where shown, is once, few, many, or a class for clones that have expanded.

cdr3_length,v_call,clone_size,d_call,j_call,cdr3_nt,cdr3_aa
17,TRBV7-2,.,.,TRBJ2-2,TGTGCCAGCAGCTTAGTCGGGGGACCCCTGGGGACCGGGGAGCTGTTTTTT,CASSLVGGPLGTGELFF
14,TRBV14,.,TRBD1,TRBJ2-7,TGTGCCAGCAGCCAAAACAGGGGGCCCTACGAGCAGTACTTC,CASSQNRGPYEQYF
14,TRBV30,.,.,TRBJ1-1,TGTGCCTGGAGTCTTACAGGAGGTAGGACTGAAGCTTTCTTT,CAWSLTGGRTEAFF
13,TRBV11-2,.,.,TRBJ2-1,TGTGCCAGCAGCTTAGGAACTAGCAATGAGCAGTTCTTC,CASSLGTSNEQFF
16,TRBV5-1,.,TRBD2,TRBJ2-1,TGCGCCAGCAGCTCGGGACTAGCGGGAGGGATCAATGAGCAGTTCTTC,CASSSGLAGGINEQFF
13,TRBV28,.,.,TRBJ2-3,TGTGCCAGCAGGACAGTGAACACAGATACGCAGTATTTT,CASRTVNTDTQYF
16,TRBV6-4,.,.,TRBJ2-3,TGTGCCAGCAGTGTTGGAGGTACGTTCGGCACAGATACGCAGTATTTT,CASSVGGTFGTDTQYF
14,TRBV28,.,TRBD1,TRBJ2-2,TGTGCCAGCCGGACAGGAAGGGGCACCGGGGAGCTGTTTTTT,CASRTGRGTGELFF
16,TRBV10-3,.,.,TRBJ1-2,TGTGCCATCAGTGAGTCACCACTCGCATCTTACTATGGCTACACCTTC,CAISESPLASYYGYTF
15,TRBV28,.,.,TRBJ2-3,TGTGCCAGCAGTTTGGGGGCTAGCGGCACAGATACGCAGTATTTT,CASSLGASGTDTQYF
13,TRBV29-1,.,.,TRBJ1-1,TGCAGCGGGGGTGGAGGGGCCAACACTGAAGCTTTCTTT,CSGGGGANTEAFF
14,TRBV7-7,.,.,TRBJ2-7,TGTGCTAGCAGCACAGGGACTGGCGGAAACGAGCAGTACTTC,CASSTGTGGNEQYF
14,TRBV19,.,.,TRBJ1-6,TGTGCCAGTAGTATTATCCCCAACGGTTCACCCCTCCACTTT,CASSIIPNGSPLHF
15,TRBV28,.,TRBD1,TRBJ1-4,TGTGCCAGCAGTTTCTCTGGGACAGGGAATGAAAAACTGTTTTTT,CASSFSGTGNEKLFF
14,TRBV5-4,.,.,TRBJ1-4,TGTGCCAGCAGCTTGTCAGGGGTTGGCGAAAAACTGTTTTTT,CASSLSGVGEKLFF
15,TRBV5-1,.,TRBD2,TRBJ2-1,TGCGCCAGCAGTTCCGGACTAGCGGGAGTTAATGAGCAGTTCTTC,CASSSGLAGVNEQFF
15,TRBV7-2,.,TRBD1,TRBJ2-5,TGTGCCAGCAGCCAGCCCGGGACAGGTGCCGAGACCCAGTACTTC,CASSQPGTGAETQYF
13,TRBV10-2,few,.,TRBJ1-2,TGCGCCAGCAGTGACCTACAGGGCTTTGGCTACACCTTC,CASSDLQGFGYTF
14,TRBV6-1,few,.,TRBJ1-5,TGTGCCAGCTATGACAGAAATAGCAATCAGCCCCAGCATTTT,CASYDRNSNQPQHF
13,TRBV5-4,once,.,TRBJ2-5,TGTGCCAGCAGCTTCGTAGGGACCCTTCTCCAGTACTTC,CASSFVGTLLQYF
14,TRBV5-4,.,TRBD1,TRBJ2-7,TGTGCCAGCAGCTTCGGACAGGGTTCCTACGAGCAGTACTTC,CASSFGQGSYEQYF
16,TRBV6-5,.,TRBD1,TRBJ1-6,TGTGCCAGCAGTTATTATGGACAGGGTAATAATTCACCCCTCCACTTT,CASSYYGQGNNSPLHF
13,TRBV9,.,.,TRBJ1-2,TGTGCCAGCAGCATAAAGGGGGACTATGGCTACACCTTC,CASSIKGDYGYTF